This is a list of T cell receptor beta chains from one sample in a study of OX40 agonist ivuxolimab in advanced cancers. Profiling relied on immunoSEQ multiplex PCR, and the TCRdb table lists in-frame clones only, not all of them. The sample records 70,000 to 95,000 clones, roughly 94% being singletons. The starting material was CD4+ or CD8+ T cells sorted from blood, obtained in a trial of the OX40 agonist ivuxolimab. These receptors were collected from an adult with an advanced solid tumor such as melanoma, head and neck, liver or kidney cancer. Each CDR3 is given with its conserved first and last residue. D genes are given only for firm matches. Clone size is shown for a subset of rows, as once, few, many or a class of expanded clone.

TRBD1,few,TRBJ2-7,TRBV6-5,CASSTGQGAYEQYF,TGTGCCAGCAGTACCGGACAGGGGGCATACGAGCAGTACTTC
NA,NA,TRBJ1-2,TRBV6-6,CASSYEAGRGYTF,TGTGCCAGCAGTTACGAGGCAGGGCGAGGCTACACCTTC
TRBD1,NA,TRBJ2-5,TRBV27,CASSYLGGQGPETQYF,TGTGCCAGCAGCTACCTTGGGGGACAGGGACCCGAGACCCAGTACTTC
TRBD1,NA,TRBJ2-1,TRBV4-1,CASSPIRGRENEQFF,TGCGCCAGCAGCCCGATCAGGGGGCGAGAAAATGAGCAGTTCTTC
NA,NA,TRBJ1-1,TRBV6-5,CASSYSILGNTEAFF,TGTGCCAGCAGTTACTCGATCTTGGGGAACACTGAAGCTTTCTTT
TRBD1,NA,TRBJ2-1,TRBV7-2,CASGGQGLNEQFF,TGTGCCAGCGGGGGACAGGGGCTGAATGAGCAGTTCTTC
TRBD2,NA,TRBJ2-3,TRBV5-4,CASSLSGGSTDTQYF,TGTGCCAGCAGTCTTAGCGGGGGGTCCACAGATACGCAGTATTTT
NA,NA,TRBJ1-4,TRBV4-1,CASSTRQATNEKLFF,TGCGCCAGCAGCACCCGACAGGCAACTAATGAAAAACTGTTTTTT
TRBD1,NA,TRBJ2-5,TRBV27,CASSLSPGQGNLFGQTQYF,TGTGCCAGCAGTTTATCTCCGGGACAGGGTAACCTCTTCGGTCAGACCCAGTACTTC
TRBD1,NA,TRBJ2-3,TRBV5-4,CASSLGTLGGGGSTDTQYF,TGTGCCAGCAGCTTGGGTACTTTAGGGGGCGGTGGCAGCACAGATACGCAGTATTTT
NA,NA,TRBJ1-1,TRBV19,CASSIDLGANTEAFF,TGTGCCAGTAGTATTGACTTGGGCGCGAACACTGAAGCTTTCTTT
TRBD2,NA,TRBJ2-3,TRBV7-2,CASRPWGGSDTQYF,TGTGCCAGCCGCCCCTGGGGGGGGTCAGATACGCAGTATTTT
NA,NA,TRBJ1-2,TRBV20-1,CSAFYGYTF,TGCAGTGCTTTTTATGGCTACACCTTC
NA,NA,TRBJ2-1,TRBV6-6,CASSLGSSYNEQFF,TGTGCCAGCTCCCTCGGGAGCTCCTACAATGAGCAGTTCTTC
NA,NA,TRBJ1-1,TRBV2,CASSDGLNTEAFF,TGTGCCAGCAGTGATGGACTGAACACTGAAGCTTTCTTT
NA,NA,TRBJ2-1,TRBV5-8,CASSLGLNEQFF,TGTGCCAGCAGCTTGGGACTCAATGAGCAGTTCTTC
NA,NA,TRBJ2-7,TRBV13,CASSSQRGPTGTIYEQYF,TGTGCCAGCAGCTCTCAAAGGGGACCGACAGGAACAATCTACGAGCAGTACTTC
NA,NA,TRBJ2-7,TRBV7-9,CASSLARGTVSYEQYF,TGTGCCAGCAGCTTAGCTCGCGGGACAGTGAGTTACGAGCAGTACTTC
NA,NA,TRBJ2-2,TRBV4-1,CASSPPGGRGTGELFF,TGCGCCAGCAGCCCCCCCGGGGGAAGGGGCACCGGGGAGCTGTTTTTT
NA,NA,TRBJ1-2,TRBV4-1,CASSQGPGVYGYTF,TGCGCCAGCAGCCAAGGACCGGGGGTCTATGGCTACACCTTC
NA,NA,TRBJ1-1,TRBV7-9,CASSLSRGGMNTEAFF,TGTGCCAGCAGCTTAAGCCGGGGGGGAATGAACACTGAAGCTTTCTTT
NA,NA,TRBJ2-7,TRBV5-6,CASSFAGTLYEQYF,TGTGCCAGCAGCTTTGCCGGGACCCTTTACGAGCAGTACTTC
TRBD1,once,TRBJ1-1,TRBV7-3,CASSLSGTASEAFF,TGTGCCAGCAGCTTGTCCGGGACAGCGAGTGAAGCTTTCTTT
TRBD1,NA,TRBJ1-5,TRBV4-1,CASSLDQGASSNQPQHF,TGCGCCAGCAGCCTCGACCAGGGGGCTTCTAGCAATCAGCCCCAGCATTTT
TRBD2,NA,TRBJ2-2,TRBV4-2,CASSQLWVGTSGPQKGTGELFF,TGTGCCAGCAGCCAACTGTGGGTCGGGACTAGCGGACCCCAGAAGGGTACCGGGGAGCTGTTTTTT
TRBD1,NA,TRBJ1-4,TRBV7-6,CASSLGLTGAYEKLFF,TGTGCCAGCAGCCTCGGCCTTACAGGGGCCTATGAAAAACTGTTTTTT
NA,NA,TRBJ2-4,TRBV11-2,CASSVGALAKNIQYF,TGTGCCAGCAGCGTCGGGGCATTAGCCAAAAACATTCAGTACTTC
NA,NA,TRBJ2-7,TRBV18,CASSPGTLYEQYF,TGTGCCAGCTCACCAGGGACACTTTACGAGCAGTACTTC
NA,NA,TRBJ1-1,TRBV19,CASSIGGKSEAFF,TGTGCCAGTAGTATAGGGGGCAAGTCTGAAGCTTTCTTT
NA,NA,TRBJ1-6,TRBV12-2,CASRLTGPGHYNSPLHF,TGTGCAAGTCGACTGACAGGGCCGGGTCACTATAATTCACCCCTCCACTTT
NA,NA,TRBJ2-1,TRBV9,CASSVGGWNEQFF,TGTGCCAGCAGCGTAGGAGGGTGGAATGAGCAGTTCTTC
NA,NA,TRBJ1-2,TRBV7-8,CASSLLESVDYGYTF,TGTGCCAGCAGCTTATTGGAATCGGTTGACTATGGCTACACCTTC
TRBD1,NA,TRBJ2-1,TRBV15,CATSRGTGGESDEQFF,TGTGCCACCAGCAGAGGGACAGGGGGCGAGAGCGATGAGCAGTTCTTC
NA,NA,TRBJ2-7,TRBV27,CASSSGSEQYF,TGTGCCAGCAGTTCGGGGTCCGAGCAGTACTTC
TRBD2,NA,TRBJ2-7,TRBV2,CASSEGLADYEQYF,TGTGCCAGCAGTGAAGGGCTAGCGGACTACGAGCAGTACTTC
TRBD1,NA,TRBJ2-5,TRBV7-9,CASSLAQGAQETQYF,TGTGCCAGCAGCTTAGCCCAGGGGGCTCAAGAGACCCAGTACTTC
NA,NA,TRBJ2-7,TRBV27,CASSLSRSGYYEQYF,TGTGCCAGCAGTTTATCCAGGTCCGGTTACTACGAGCAGTACTTC
NA,NA,TRBJ2-5,TRBV7-9,CASSSPRVQETQYF,TGTGCCAGCAGCTCCCCTAGGGTACAAGAGACCCAGTACTTC
NA,NA,TRBJ2-1,TRBV19,CASSIDGIGGNEQFF,TGTGCCAGTAGTATTGACGGGATTGGAGGCAATGAGCAGTTCTTC
TRBD1,NA,TRBJ1-2,TRBV28,CASSYAGTGYGYTF,TGTGCCAGCAGTTACGCCGGGACAGGGTATGGCTACACCTTC
TRBD1,once,TRBJ1-5,TRBV27,CASSRQGRNQPQHF,TGTGCCAGCAGTAGACAGGGAAGAAATCAGCCCCAGCATTTT
NA,NA,TRBJ2-3,TRBV5-1,CASSSAELGTDTQYF,TGCGCCAGCAGCTCTGCAGAGCTGGGTACAGATACGCAGTATTTT
NA,NA,TRBJ1-2,TRBV9,CASSEGHLSGYTF,TGTGCCAGCAGCGAGGGACATCTGTCGGGCTACACCTTC
NA,NA,TRBJ2-5,TRBV28,CASSNERDGEETQYF,TGTGCCAGCAGTAACGAAAGGGACGGTGAGGAGACCCAGTACTTC
NA,NA,TRBJ2-1,TRBV5-1,CASSLSSEHYNEQFF,TGCGCCAGCAGCTTGTCTAGCGAGCACTACAATGAGCAGTTCTTC
NA,NA,TRBJ2-1,TRBV27,CASSLSAGRTYNEQFF,TGTGCCAGCAGTTTATCGGCAGGGCGAACTTACAATGAGCAGTTCTTC
TRBD1,NA,TRBJ2-1,TRBV6-1,CASSVTYGTDNEQFF,TGTGCCAGCAGTGTAACCTACGGGACAGACAATGAGCAGTTCTTC
NA,NA,TRBJ1-1,TRBV5-1,CASSLVGYFEAFF,TGCGCCAGCAGCTTGGTAGGCTACTTTGAAGCTTTCTTT
TRBD2,NA,TRBJ2-7,TRBV7-8,CASSLSIARGGLGEQYF,TGTGCCAGCAGCTTATCCATTGCCCGGGGGGGGCTGGGCGAGCAGTACTTC
TRBD2,NA,TRBJ2-2,TRBV27,CASSFLAGVGVGELFF,TGTGCCAGCAGTTTCCTAGCGGGAGTTGGGGTCGGGGAGCTGTTTTTT
NA,NA,TRBJ1-2,TRBV6-1,CASSDSYSNYGYTF,TGTGCCAGCAGCGACAGCTACTCTAACTATGGCTACACCTTC
TRBD1,NA,TRBJ2-7,TRBV27,CASRQGGYEQYF,TGTGCCAGCAGACAGGGGGGATACGAGCAGTACTTC
NA,NA,TRBJ2-7,TRBV19,CASSPRDLDDYEQYF,TGTGCCAGTTCCCCCAGAGACTTGGACGATTACGAGCAGTACTTC